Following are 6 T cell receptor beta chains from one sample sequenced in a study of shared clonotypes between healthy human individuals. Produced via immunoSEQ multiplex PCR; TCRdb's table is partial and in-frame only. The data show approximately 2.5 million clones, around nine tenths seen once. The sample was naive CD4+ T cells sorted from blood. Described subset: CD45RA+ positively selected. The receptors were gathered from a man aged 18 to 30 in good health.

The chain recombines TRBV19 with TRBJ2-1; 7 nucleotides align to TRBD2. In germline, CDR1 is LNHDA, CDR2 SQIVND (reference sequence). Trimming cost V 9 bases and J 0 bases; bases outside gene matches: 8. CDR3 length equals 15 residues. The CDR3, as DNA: TGTGCCAGCGCTGGGGGGGGTAGCTCCTACAATGAGCAGTTCTTC. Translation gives CASAGGGSSYNEQFF.

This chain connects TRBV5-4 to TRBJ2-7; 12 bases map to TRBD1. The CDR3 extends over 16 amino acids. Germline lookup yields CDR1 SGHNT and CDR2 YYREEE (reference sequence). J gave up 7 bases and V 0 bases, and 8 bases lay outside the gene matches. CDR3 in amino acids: CASSLEPGQGAWEQYF. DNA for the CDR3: TGTGCCAGCAGCTTGGAGCCGGGACAGGGGGCTTGGGAGCAGTACTTC.

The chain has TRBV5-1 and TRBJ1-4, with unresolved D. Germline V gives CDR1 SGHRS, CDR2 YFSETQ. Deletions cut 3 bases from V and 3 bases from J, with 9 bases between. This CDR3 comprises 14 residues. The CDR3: CASSSGPSNEKLFF. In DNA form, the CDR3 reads TGCGCCAGCAGCTCGGGCCCTTCTAATGAAAAACTGTTTTTT.

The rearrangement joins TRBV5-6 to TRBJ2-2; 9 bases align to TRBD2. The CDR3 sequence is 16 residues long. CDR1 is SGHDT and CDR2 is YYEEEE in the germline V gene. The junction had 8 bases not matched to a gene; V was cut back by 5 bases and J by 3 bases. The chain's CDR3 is CASRVGTSFYTGELFF. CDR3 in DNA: TGTGCCAGCAGGGTCGGGACTAGCTTTTACACCGGGGAGCTGTTTTTT.

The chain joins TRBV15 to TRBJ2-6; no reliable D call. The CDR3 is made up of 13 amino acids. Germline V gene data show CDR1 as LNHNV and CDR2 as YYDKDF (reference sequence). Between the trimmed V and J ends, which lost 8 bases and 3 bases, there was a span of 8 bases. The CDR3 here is CATRAFGANVLTF. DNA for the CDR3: TGTGCCACCCGGGCGTTTGGGGCCAACGTCCTGACTTTC.

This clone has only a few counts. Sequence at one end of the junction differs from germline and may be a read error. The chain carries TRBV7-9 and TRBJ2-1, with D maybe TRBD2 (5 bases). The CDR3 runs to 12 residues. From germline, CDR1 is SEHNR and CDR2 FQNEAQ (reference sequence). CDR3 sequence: CASSSDYTEQFF. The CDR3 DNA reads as TGTGCCAGCAGCTCAGACTACACTGAGCAGTTCTTC.